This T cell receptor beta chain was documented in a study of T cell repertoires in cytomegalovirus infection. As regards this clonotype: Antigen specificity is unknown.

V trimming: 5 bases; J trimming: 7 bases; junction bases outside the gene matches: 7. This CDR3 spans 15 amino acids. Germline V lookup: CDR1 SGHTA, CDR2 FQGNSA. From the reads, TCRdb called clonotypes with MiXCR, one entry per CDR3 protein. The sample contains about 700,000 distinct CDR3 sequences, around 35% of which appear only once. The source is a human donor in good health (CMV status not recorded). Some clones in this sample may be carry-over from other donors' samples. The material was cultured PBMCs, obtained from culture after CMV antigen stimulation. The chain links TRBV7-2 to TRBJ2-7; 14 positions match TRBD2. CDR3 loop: CASSTGTSGSREQYF. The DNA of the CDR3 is TGTGCCAGCAGCACCGGGACTAGCGGGAGTCGTGAGCAGTACTTC.